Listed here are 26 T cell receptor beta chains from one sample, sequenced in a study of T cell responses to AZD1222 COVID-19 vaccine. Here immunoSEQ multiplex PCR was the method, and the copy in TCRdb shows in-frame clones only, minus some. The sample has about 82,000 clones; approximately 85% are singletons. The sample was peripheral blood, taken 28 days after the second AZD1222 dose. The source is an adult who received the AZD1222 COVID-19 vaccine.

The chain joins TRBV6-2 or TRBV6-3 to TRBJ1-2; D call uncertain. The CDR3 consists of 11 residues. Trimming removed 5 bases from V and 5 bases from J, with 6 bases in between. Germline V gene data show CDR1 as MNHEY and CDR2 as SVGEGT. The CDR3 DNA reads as TGTGCCAGCAGTCGATATTATGGCTACACCTTC. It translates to CASSRYYGYTF.

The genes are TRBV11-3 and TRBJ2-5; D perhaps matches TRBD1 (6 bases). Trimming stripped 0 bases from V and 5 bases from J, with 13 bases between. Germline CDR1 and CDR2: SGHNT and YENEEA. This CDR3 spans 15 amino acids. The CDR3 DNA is TGTGCCAGCAGCTTAGACCCCGGACAGCAGGAGACCCAGTACTTC. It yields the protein CASSLDPGQQETQYF. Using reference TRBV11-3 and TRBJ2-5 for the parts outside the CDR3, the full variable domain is EAGVVQSPRYKIIEKKQPVAFWCNPISGHNTLYWYLQNLGQGPELLIRYENEEAVDDSQLPKDRFSAERLKGVDSTLKIQPAELGDSAVYLCASSLDPGQQETQYFGPGTRLLVL.

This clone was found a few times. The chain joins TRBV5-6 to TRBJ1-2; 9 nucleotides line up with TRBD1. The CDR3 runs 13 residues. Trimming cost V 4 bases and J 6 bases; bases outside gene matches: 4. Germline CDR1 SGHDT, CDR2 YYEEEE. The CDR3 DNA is TGTGCCAGCAGCGATACAGGGGGCAATGGCTACACCTTC. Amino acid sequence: CASSDTGGNGYTF. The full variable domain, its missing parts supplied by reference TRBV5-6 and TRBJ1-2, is DAGVTQSPTHLIKTRGQQVTLRCSPKSGHDTVSWYQQALGQGPQFIFQYYEEEERQRGNFPDRFSGHQFPNYSSELNVNALLLGDSALYLCASSDTGGNGYTFGSGTRLTVV.

The DNA of the CDR3 is TGTGCCAGCTCACCGACTAGCGGGGGCTATAATAACTACGAGCAGTACGTC. This gives the protein CASSPTSGGYNNYEQYV. J is TRBJ2-7 and V is TRBV18, with 12 positions matching TRBD2. The germline gives CDR1 KGHSH, CDR2 LQKENI. With 3 bases clipped from V and 3 bases from J, the junction kept 9 bases outside the gene matches. The CDR3 runs 17 residues.

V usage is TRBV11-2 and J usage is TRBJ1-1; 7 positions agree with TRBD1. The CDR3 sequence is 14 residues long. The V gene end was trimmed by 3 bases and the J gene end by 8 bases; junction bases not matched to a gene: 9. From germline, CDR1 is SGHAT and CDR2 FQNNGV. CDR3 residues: CASSFGQDVIEAFF. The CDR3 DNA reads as TGTGCCAGCAGCTTTGGACAGGATGTCATCGAAGCTTTCTTT.

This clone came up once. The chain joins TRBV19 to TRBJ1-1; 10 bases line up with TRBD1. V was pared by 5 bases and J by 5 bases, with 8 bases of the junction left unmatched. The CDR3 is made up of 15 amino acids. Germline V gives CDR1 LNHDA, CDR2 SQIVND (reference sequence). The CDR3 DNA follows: TGTGCCAGTAGTGCCGACAGGGGGCAGAAGACTGAAGCTTTCTTT. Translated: CASSADRGQKTEAFF.

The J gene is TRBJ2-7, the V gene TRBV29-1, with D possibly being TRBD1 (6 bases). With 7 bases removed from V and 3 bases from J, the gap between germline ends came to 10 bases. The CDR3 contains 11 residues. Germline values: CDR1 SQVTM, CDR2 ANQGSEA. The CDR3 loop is CSGGTNYEQYF. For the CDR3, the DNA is TGCAGCGGTGGGACAAACTACGAGCAGTACTTC.

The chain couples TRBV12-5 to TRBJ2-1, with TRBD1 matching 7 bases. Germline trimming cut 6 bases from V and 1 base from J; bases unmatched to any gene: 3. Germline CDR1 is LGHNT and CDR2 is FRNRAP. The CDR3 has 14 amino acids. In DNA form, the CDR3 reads TGTGCTAGTGGATACAGGGGTTCCTACAATGAGCAGTTCTTC. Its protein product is CASGYRGSYNEQFF.

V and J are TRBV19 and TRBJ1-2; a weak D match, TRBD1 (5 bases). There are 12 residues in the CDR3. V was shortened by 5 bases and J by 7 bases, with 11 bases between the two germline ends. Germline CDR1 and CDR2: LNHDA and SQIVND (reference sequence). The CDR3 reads CASSRGEGGYTF. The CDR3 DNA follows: TGTGCCAGTAGTCGGGGGGAAGGTGGCTACACCTTC.

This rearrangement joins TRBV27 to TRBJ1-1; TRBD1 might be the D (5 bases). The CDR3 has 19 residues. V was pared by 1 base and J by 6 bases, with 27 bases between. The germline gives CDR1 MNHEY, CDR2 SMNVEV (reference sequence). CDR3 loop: CASSLFLPGRTPQFAEAFF. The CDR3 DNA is TGTGCCAGCAGTTTATTTCTGCCGGGACGGACACCGCAATTTGCTGAAGCTTTCTTT.

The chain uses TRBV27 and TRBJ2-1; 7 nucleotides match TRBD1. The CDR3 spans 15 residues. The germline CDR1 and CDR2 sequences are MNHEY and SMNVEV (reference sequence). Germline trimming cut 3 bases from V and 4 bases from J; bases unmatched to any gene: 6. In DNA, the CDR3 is TGTGCCAGCAGTTTTATCGGACAGGAATACAATGAGCAGTTCTTC. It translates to CASSFIGQEYNEQFF.

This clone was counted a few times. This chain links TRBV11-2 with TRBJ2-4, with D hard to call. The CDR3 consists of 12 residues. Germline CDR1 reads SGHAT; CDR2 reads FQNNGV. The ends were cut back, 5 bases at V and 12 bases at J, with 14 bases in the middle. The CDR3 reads CASSPSRTGQYF. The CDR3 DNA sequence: TGTGCCAGCAGCCCCTCCCGGACGGGTCAGTACTTC.

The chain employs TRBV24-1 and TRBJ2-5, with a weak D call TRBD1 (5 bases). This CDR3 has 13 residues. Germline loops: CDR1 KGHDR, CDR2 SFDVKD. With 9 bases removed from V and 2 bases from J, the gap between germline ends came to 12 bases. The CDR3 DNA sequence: TGTGCCACCGGACAATTACAGCAAGAGACCCAGTACTTC. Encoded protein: CATGQLQQETQYF.

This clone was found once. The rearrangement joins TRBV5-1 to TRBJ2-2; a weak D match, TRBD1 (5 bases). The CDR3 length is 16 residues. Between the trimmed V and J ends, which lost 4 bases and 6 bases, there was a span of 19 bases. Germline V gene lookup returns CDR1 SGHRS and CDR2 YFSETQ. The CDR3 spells CASSPQGEAGAGELFF. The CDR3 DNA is TGCGCCAGCAGCCCTCAGGGTGAAGCTGGCGCCGGGGAGCTGTTTTTT.

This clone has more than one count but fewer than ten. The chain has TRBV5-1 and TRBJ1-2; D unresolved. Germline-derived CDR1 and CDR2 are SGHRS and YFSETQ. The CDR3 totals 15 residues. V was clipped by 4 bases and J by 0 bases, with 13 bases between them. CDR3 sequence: CASSPDTAANYGYTF. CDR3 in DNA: TGCGCCAGCAGCCCGGATACAGCTGCTAACTATGGCTACACCTTC.

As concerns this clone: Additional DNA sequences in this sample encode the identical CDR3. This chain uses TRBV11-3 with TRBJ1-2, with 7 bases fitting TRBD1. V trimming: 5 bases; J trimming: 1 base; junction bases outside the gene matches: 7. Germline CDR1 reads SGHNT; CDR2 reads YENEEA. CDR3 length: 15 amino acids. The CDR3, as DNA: TGTGCCAGCAGCCCCTCGTCAGGGGGTAACTATGGCTACACCTTC. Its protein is CASSPSSGGNYGYTF.

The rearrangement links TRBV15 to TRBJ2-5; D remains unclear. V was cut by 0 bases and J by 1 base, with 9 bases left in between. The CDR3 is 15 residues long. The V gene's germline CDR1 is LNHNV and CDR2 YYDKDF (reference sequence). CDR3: CATSRDGLAQETQYF. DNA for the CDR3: TGTGCCACCAGCAGAGATGGGTTAGCCCAAGAGACCCAGTACTTC.

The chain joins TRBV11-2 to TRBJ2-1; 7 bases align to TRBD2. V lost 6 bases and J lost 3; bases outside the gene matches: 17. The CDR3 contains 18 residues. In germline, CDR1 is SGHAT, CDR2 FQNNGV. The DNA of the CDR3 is TGTGCCAGCAGTTTCAGGTGGGCTAGCGGACAACACTACAATGAGCAGTTCTTC. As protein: CASSFRWASGQHYNEQFF.

The CDR3 region is CASSLLGVGGYTF. The CDR3 DNA reads TGTGCCAGCAGTTTACTGGGGGTGGGTGGCTACACCTTC. This sequence joins TRBV28 and TRBJ1-2, with a weak D call TRBD1 (5 bases). The CDR3 covers 13 residues. Trimming shortened V by 2 bases and J by 7 bases, and 11 bases separated the two germline ends. Germline CDR1 reads MDHEN; CDR2 reads SYDVKM.

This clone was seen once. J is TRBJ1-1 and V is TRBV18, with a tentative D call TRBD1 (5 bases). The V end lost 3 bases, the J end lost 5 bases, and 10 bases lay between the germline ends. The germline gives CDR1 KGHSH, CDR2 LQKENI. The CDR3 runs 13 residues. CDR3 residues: CASSPYQGTEAFF. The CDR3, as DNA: TGTGCCAGCTCACCTTATCAGGGAACTGAAGCTTTCTTT.

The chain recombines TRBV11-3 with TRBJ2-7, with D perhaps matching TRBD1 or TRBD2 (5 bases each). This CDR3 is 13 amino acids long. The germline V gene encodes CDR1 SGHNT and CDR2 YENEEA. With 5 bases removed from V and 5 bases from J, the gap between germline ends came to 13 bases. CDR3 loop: CASSPGGSHEQYV. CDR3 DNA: TGTGCCAGCAGCCCTGGGGGTAGCCACGAGCAGTACGTC.

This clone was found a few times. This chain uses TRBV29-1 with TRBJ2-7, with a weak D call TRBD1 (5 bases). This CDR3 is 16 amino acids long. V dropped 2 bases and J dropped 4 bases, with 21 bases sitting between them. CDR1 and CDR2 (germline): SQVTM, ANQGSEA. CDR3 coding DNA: TGCAGCGTTGAATACCCGTCCCGGCAGGGTCGGTACGAGCAGTACTTC. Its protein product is CSVEYPSRQGRYEQYF.

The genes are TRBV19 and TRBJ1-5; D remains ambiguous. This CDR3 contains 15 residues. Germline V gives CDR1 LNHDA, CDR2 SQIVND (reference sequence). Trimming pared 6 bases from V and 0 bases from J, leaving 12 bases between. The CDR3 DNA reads TGTGCCAGTAGAGAGACCGACTATAGCAATCAGCCCCAGCATTTT. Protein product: CASRETDYSNQPQHF.

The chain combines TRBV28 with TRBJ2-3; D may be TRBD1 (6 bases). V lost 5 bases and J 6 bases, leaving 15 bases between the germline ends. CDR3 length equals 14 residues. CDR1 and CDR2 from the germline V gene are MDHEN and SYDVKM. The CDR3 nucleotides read TGTGCCAGCAGTGCGACAGGCCGGGTGGATACGCAGTATTTT. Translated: CASSATGRVDTQYF.

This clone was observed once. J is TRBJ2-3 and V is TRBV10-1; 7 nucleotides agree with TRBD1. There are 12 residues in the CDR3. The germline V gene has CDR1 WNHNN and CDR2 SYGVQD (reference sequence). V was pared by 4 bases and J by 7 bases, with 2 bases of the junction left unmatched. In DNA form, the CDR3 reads TGCGCCAGCAGTGTGACAGGGCATACGCAGTATTTT. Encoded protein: CASSVTGHTQYF.

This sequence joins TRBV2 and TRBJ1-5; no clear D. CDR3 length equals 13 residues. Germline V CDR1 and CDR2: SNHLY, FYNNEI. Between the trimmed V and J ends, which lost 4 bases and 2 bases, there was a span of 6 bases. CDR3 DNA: TGTGCCAGCAGTGGATTTGGCAATCAGCCCCAGCATTTT. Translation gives CASSGFGNQPQHF.